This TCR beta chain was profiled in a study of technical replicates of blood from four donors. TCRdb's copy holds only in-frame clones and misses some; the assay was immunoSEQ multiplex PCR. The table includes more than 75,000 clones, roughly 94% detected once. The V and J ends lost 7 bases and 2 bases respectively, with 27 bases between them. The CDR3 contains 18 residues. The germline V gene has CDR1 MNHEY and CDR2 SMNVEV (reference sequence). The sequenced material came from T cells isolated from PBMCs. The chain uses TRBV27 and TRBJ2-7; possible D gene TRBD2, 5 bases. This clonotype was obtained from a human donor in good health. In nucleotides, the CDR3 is TGTGCCAGCATGATGAGCATAACTGGCAGTAGAGGGACCTACGAGCAGTACTTC. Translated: CASMMSITGSRGTYEQYF.